A single TCR beta chain is shown here with its context. The target of this receptor is not known. No base-level quality is on record; no much larger clone is a single base apart. This specimen comes from a study of STAT3 mutations in large granular lymphocyte leukemia (dated 2019 in TCRdb). Background for the entire study: In roughly half of the longitudinally sequenced T-LGLL patients, canonical activating STAT3 mutations were detected. As controls within the study, a couple of patients with natural killer LGL leukemia were also sequenced longitudinally. From an initial cohort of about 220 LGL patients, approximately 18 representative T-LGLL cases were selected for longitudinal TCRbeta and STAT3 sequencing. To reconstruct clonal hierarchy and dynamics, serial deep sequencing of TCRbeta CDR3 and STAT3 was performed in patients with T-cell large granular lymphocyte leukemia. Over half of the T-LGLL patients were given one or more immunosuppressive therapy regimens, and over 30% of the treated patients had a hematologic response. For each patient, sequencing was performed at an average of around 4 time points, with a range of 2 to 8 samplings.

Points the paper makes about the study in general: TCR clonotype switching after therapy was observed in 6 of 18 patients, and all newly emerging clones were found to be STAT3 wild type. Dominant TCR clone burden was found to exceed STAT3 mutant burden in several patients, suggesting that STAT3 mutation arose secondarily within a pre-expanded clone. Since codominant clonotypes persisted in some patients, a small but highly pathogenic clone may have gone undetected. Linking therapy response to changes in TCR clonal burden was complicated by variable intervals between samplings and by differing treatment regimens. Because no samples were available when a clone first appeared, clonal expansion had to be inferred from samplings taken at other points. All T-LGLL patients had at least one immunodominant TCRbeta clonotype, and roughly half had multiple immunodominant subclonotypes.

The CDR3 sequence holds 16 residues, the cysteine and phenylalanine included. The entry retains the CDR3 DNA only, 48 bases that are in frame from base 1. Trimming takes 4 bases from V and 5 bases from J, and the germline ends sit 21 bases apart. CDR1 is given as SGHRS and CDR2 as YFSETQ, both from the germline V gene. The same DNA, extracted from blood mononuclear cells, served for both the TCR sequencing and the STAT3 sequencing. TCRbeta libraries were sequenced on an Illumina MiSeq, averaging around 40,000 productive templates per sample. Multiplex PCR amplification was used to generate TCRbeta CDR3 libraries with the immunoSEQ assay. Turning to the authors' computational methods: Repertoire diversity was computed as previously defined, with values near 0 indicating extremely monoclonal samples. Here the immuneACCESS table is served through TCRdb, limited to in-frame sequences with V and J called. Missing clones are a known gap in these copies; in checked studies unresolved V genes cover under half, and the rest lacks a known reason. That table is the source of V, J and clone size, and D and trimming were worked out from the DNA. This sample is represented by some 30,000 clones; approximately 83% of them were singletons. The top ten constitute roughly 12% of the sample.

This receptor was taken from a man aged 55 to 69 with T-cell large granular lymphocyte leukemia. Some clones in this sample may be carry-over from other donors' samples. The age is the age at diagnosis. The material sequenced was peripheral blood mononuclear cells. Rearrangement joined TRBV5-1 to TRBJ1-1; perhaps TRBD1 is the D gene, with 6 bases matching. The nucleotide sequence is TGCGCCAGCAGCCCCTCAGCCCTGGGGGCGCGAACTGAAGCTTTCTTT. It is translated as CASSPSALGARTEAFF.